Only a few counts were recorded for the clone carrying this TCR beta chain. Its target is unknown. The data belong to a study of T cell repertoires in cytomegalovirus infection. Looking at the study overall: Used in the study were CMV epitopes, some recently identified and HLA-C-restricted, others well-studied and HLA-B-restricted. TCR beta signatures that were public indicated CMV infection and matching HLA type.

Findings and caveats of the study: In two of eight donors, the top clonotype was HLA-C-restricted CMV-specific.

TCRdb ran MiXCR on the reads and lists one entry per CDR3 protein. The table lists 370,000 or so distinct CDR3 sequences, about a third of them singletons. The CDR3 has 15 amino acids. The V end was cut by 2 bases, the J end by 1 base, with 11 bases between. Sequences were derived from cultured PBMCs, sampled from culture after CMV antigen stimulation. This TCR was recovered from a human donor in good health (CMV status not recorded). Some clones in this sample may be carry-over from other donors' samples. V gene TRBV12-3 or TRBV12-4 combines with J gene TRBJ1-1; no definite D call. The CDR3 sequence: CASSLNLAANTEAFF. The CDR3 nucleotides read TGTGCCAGCAGTTTAAATTTGGCAGCGAACACTGAAGCTTTCTTT.